The source of this TCR beta chain is a study of T-cell memory formation after mild COVID-19. General study findings and limits: Second-wave clones peaking on day 37 lacked confirmed SARS-CoV-2 specificity. Chiefly within CM and EM were the contracting CD4+ clones; CD8+ ones were within EMRA. CD4/CD8 balance characterized clones contracting day 15 to 85, and CD4+ skew characterized later expanders.

After 5'RACE with constant-segment primers, TCR alpha and TCR beta cDNA libraries carrying sample barcodes and UMIs were obtained. TCRdb re-analysed the 5' RACE reads in MiXCR, keeping a single row per CDR3 protein. This sample carries approximately 180,000 distinct CDR3 sequences, 15% to 20% of them seen once, and the ten largest clones take roughly 1.9%. This clonotype was detected only a few times. Its antigen remains unidentified. This TCR derives from an adult woman who had mild COVID-19 (a few samples of this study predate the infection). Cell type and time point are not known. Sequencing was carried out using PBMCs or a T cell subset sorted from them (not recorded which).

Here the CDR3 reads CAWRGATEAFF. CDR3 in DNA: TGTGCCTGGAGGGGTGCGACTGAAGCTTTCTTT. The chain carries TRBV30 and TRBJ1-1, with D hard to call. V was trimmed by 3 bases and J by 5 bases, leaving 7 bases between them. Germline loops: CDR1 GTSNPN, CDR2 SVGIG (reference sequence). The CDR3 runs to 11 residues. The full variable domain, completed using reference TRBV30 and TRBJ1-1, is SQTIHQWPATLVQPVGSPLSLECTVEGTSNPNLYWYRQAAGRGLQLLFYSVGIGQISSEVPQNLSASRPQDRQFILSSKKLLLSDSGFYLCAWRGATEAFFGQGTRLTVV.